One T cell receptor beta chain is described in this entry. The cohort excluded patients with autoimmune disease history or systemic immunosuppression. The data were taken from a study of OX40 agonist ivuxolimab in advanced cancers. Looking at the study overall: Ivuxolimab is an agonistic anti-OX40 (CD134) antibody, and patients were treated with it.

Assay used: immunoSEQ multiplex PCR; TCRdb lists only in-frame clones, some missing. Among some 80,000 clones listed, around nine tenths were seen once. This receptor was taken from an adult with an advanced solid tumor such as melanoma, head and neck, liver or kidney cancer. The sample in question was CD4+ or CD8+ T cells sorted from blood, obtained in a trial of the OX40 agonist ivuxolimab.

The CDR3 sequence is CASRDTNRPYNEQFF. In DNA form, the CDR3 reads TGTGCCAGCAGGGATACAAACCGGCCCTACAATGAGCAGTTCTTC. V usage is TRBV6-6 and J usage is TRBJ2-1; D not certain. Trimming took off 6 bases at V and 2 bases at J, with 14 bases between the two ends. Germline V gene sequence: CDR1 MNHNY, CDR2 SVGAGI (reference sequence). The CDR3 loop spans 15 amino acids.